This T cell receptor (beta chain) was recorded in a study of monozygotic twins with inflammatory bowel disease. Overall study findings and caveats: Variability in patient repertoires may have come partly from differing immunosuppressive treatments. Comparison of concordant versus discordant twins revealed no difference in repertoire similarity, possibly due to limited power.

TCRdb derives one entry per CDR3 protein from the 5' RACE reads, leaving out DNA. The sample has 300,000 to 350,000 distinct CDR3 sequences. About this clonotype itself: Its antigen is undetermined.

CDR1 SGDLS and CDR2 YYNGEE come from the germline V gene. This CDR3 is built from 15 residues. The sequencing sample was made of blood. This sequence originates from a human donor with ulcerative colitis or Crohn's disease, or a healthy co-twin of an affected twin (not recorded which). The chain uses TRBV9 and TRBJ2-1. CDR3 region: CASSDGGSFNNEQFF.